This T cell receptor beta chain was obtained from a study of beta chain features in type 1 diabetes. At the level of the study: Age, gender and cell yields were alike across patients and healthy donors.

The whole isolated RNA underwent reverse transcription, so sequencing captured expressed TCRB transcripts. Naive, central memory and regulatory T cell samples produced a mean of approximately 3.9 million reads. Method: immunoSEQ multiplex PCR; TCRdb's copy keeps in-frame clones and lacks some. Among 200,000 to 250,000 clones listed, about 70% were seen once. It was via CD45RO/CCR7/CD25/CD127/CD95/CD27 that CD4+ naive, central memory, regulatory and stem cell-like memory cells were sorted. Purities in excess of 95% were seen in all sorted populations. Trimming cost V 6 bases and J 3 bases; bases outside gene matches: 4. There are 15 residues in the CDR3. Germline CDR1 is ENHRY and CDR2 is SYGVKD.

The sequencing input was naive CD4+ T cells from blood. This TCR derives from a young man in good health. The chain joins TRBV10-3 to TRBJ2-1; the match to TRBD1 covers 11 bases. This CDR3 reads CAIRDGTGGYNEQFF. CDR3 DNA sequence: TGTGCCATCAGGGACGGGACAGGGGGCTACAATGAGCAGTTCTTC.